This is a list of T cell receptor beta chains from one sample in a study of blood T cell repertoires in COVID-19. Profiled with immunoSEQ multiplex PCR; TCRdb holds only in-frame clones, not every one. The sample lists hundreds of thousands of clones; 75% to 85% were seen once. The sequencing input was PBMCs or T cells enriched from blood (not recorded which). Receptor source: a woman between 45 and 65 years old with acute COVID-19. CDR3s include the opening cysteine and the closing phenylalanine or tryptophan. The D gene is left open where the match is weak. Clone size is shown for a subset of rows, as once, few, many or a class of expanded clone.

d_call: TRBD1
cdr3_length: 15
v_call: TRBV5-4
j_call: TRBJ1-1
clone_size: .
cdr3_nt: TGTGCCAGCAGCGCCAAGGACAGGGCGGGCCCTGAAGCTTTCTTT
cdr3_aa: CASSAKDRAGPEAFF

d_call: TRBD2
cdr3_length: 14
v_call: TRBV18
j_call: TRBJ2-7
clone_size: .
cdr3_nt: TGTGCCAGCTCCCGGACTAGCGGGAACGACGAGCAGTACTTC
cdr3_aa: CASSRTSGNDEQYF

d_call: .
cdr3_length: 11
v_call: TRBV11-3
j_call: TRBJ2-7
clone_size: few
cdr3_nt: TGTGCCAGCAGTTTCCGGAACCTAGAGAACTTC
cdr3_aa: CASSFRNLENF

d_call: TRBD1
cdr3_length: 18
v_call: TRBV18
j_call: TRBJ1-4
clone_size: .
cdr3_nt: TGTGCCAGCTCACCTGGACAGGGTCCTACTTCAACTAATGAAAAACTGTTTTTT
cdr3_aa: CASSPGQGPTSTNEKLFF

d_call: TRBD1
cdr3_length: 16
v_call: TRBV20-1
j_call: TRBJ2-7
clone_size: .
cdr3_nt: TGCAGTGCCAGTCGAATCTCGGCAGGGGGCTTCGGCGAGCAGTACTTC
cdr3_aa: CSASRISAGGFGEQYF

d_call: TRBD1
cdr3_length: 14
v_call: TRBV10-3
j_call: TRBJ2-2
clone_size: .
cdr3_nt: TGTGCCATCAGTGAAAGGACAGGGACCGGGGAGCTGTTTTTT
cdr3_aa: CAISERTGTGELFF

d_call: TRBD1
cdr3_length: 17
v_call: TRBV6-2/TRBV6-3
j_call: TRBJ2-3
clone_size: .
cdr3_nt: TGTGCCAGCAGTTCCATCCCCGGGACAGGGATCACAGATACGCAGTATTTT
cdr3_aa: CASSSIPGTGITDTQYF

d_call: TRBD1
cdr3_length: 13
v_call: TRBV29-1
j_call: TRBJ1-1
clone_size: .
cdr3_nt: TGCAGCGTCCGGGGACAGATGAACACTGAAGCTTTCTTT
cdr3_aa: CSVRGQMNTEAFF

d_call: .
cdr3_length: 15
v_call: TRBV12-5
j_call: TRBJ1-2
clone_size: .
cdr3_nt: TGTGCTAGTGGTTTCCCGGCCGGGGGAGGCTATGGCTACACCTTC
cdr3_aa: CASGFPAGGGYGYTF

d_call: .
cdr3_length: 11
v_call: TRBV25-1
j_call: TRBJ2-5
clone_size: .
cdr3_nt: TGTGCCAGCAGTCAGGGGGAGACCCAGTACTTC
cdr3_aa: CASSQGETQYF

d_call: .
cdr3_length: 14
v_call: TRBV14
j_call: TRBJ2-3
clone_size: .
cdr3_nt: TGTGCCAGCAGCCCCCGGGCAGGGTTAGATACGCAGTATTTT
cdr3_aa: CASSPRAGLDTQYF

d_call: TRBD1
cdr3_length: 15
v_call: TRBV27
j_call: TRBJ2-5
clone_size: .
cdr3_nt: TGTGCCAGCAGTTCCTTACAGGGGGCTAGGGAGACCCAGTACTTC
cdr3_aa: CASSSLQGARETQYF

d_call: TRBD1
cdr3_length: 15
v_call: TRBV7-8
j_call: TRBJ1-4
clone_size: .
cdr3_nt: TGTGCCAGCAGCTTGGCGACAGGGACGAGGGAAAAACTGTTTTTT
cdr3_aa: CASSLATGTREKLFF

d_call: TRBD2
cdr3_length: 16
v_call: TRBV11-2
j_call: TRBJ2-2
clone_size: .
cdr3_nt: TGTGCCAGCAGCTCCCCGCGGGGGGCAAACACCGGGGAGCTGTTTTTT
cdr3_aa: CASSSPRGANTGELFF

d_call: TRBD1
cdr3_length: 14
v_call: TRBV30
j_call: TRBJ1-1
clone_size: .
cdr3_nt: TGTGCCTGGCTACCGGGACAGGTTAACACTGAAGCTTTCTTT
cdr3_aa: CAWLPGQVNTEAFF

d_call: .
cdr3_length: 12
v_call: TRBV6-4
j_call: TRBJ1-1
clone_size: .
cdr3_nt: TGTGCCAGCAGTGACGGCGGGACTGAAGCTTTCTTT
cdr3_aa: CASSDGGTEAFF